This T cell receptor (beta chain) appears in the sequencing data of a study of T cell repertoires in cytomegalovirus infection. About the research overall: HLA-B-restricted CMV epitopes that are well studied, plus recently identified HLA-C-restricted ones, were used by the study. Public TCR beta signatures provided an indication of both CMV infection and a matching HLA type. General observations from the study: Summed frequency of shared TCR beta families picked out CMV carriers who also had the relevant HLA. There were HLA-C-restricted CMV-specific TCR beta clonotypes dominating the ex vivo response.

TCRdb passed the reads through MiXCR, listing each CDR3 protein once. Of about 900,000 distinct CDR3 sequences detected, around 29% appear once; the ten largest clones hold roughly 13%. CDR3 length: 13 residues. This clonotype was seen just once. Its antigen is not known. The junction departs from the called germline gene at one end, perhaps through a read error. The chain recombines TRBV12-3 or TRBV12-4 with TRBJ1-1; D uncertain. Sequenced here: cultured CD8+ T cells from PBMCs, sampled from culture after CMV antigen stimulation. The origin of this receptor is a human donor in good health (CMV status not recorded). Some clones in this sample may be carry-over from other donors' samples. Written as DNA, the CDR3 is TGTACCAGCAGTTTTTTGGGCAACACTGAAGCTTTCTTT. It is translated as CTSSFLGNTEAFF.